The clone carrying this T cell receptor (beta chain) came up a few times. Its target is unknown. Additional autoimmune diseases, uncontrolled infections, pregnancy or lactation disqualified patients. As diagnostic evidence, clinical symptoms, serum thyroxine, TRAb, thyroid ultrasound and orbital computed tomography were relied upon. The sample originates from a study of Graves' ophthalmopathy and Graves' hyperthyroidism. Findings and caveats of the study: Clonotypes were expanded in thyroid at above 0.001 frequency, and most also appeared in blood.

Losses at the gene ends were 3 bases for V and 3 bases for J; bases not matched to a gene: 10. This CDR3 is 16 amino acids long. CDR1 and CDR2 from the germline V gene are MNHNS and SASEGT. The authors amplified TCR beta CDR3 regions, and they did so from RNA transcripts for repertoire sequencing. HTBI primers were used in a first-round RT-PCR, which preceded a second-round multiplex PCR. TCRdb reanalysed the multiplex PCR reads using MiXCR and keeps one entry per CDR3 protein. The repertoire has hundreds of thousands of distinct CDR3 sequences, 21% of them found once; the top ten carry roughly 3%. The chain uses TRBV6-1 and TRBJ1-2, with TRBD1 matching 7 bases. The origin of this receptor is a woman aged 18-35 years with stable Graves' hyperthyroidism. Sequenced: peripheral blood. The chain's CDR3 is CASSDLNDRAHYGYTF. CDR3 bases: TGTGCCAGCAGTGACCTGAATGACAGGGCCCACTATGGCTACACCTTC.